The 25 T cell receptor beta chains in this list originate from one sample, sequenced in a study of T cell repertoires in cytomegalovirus infection. TCRdb independently ran MiXCR on the reads; one entry per CDR3 protein. The sample includes around 740,000 distinct CDR3 sequences, approximately 40% of them seen just once. Sequencing was carried out using PBMCs. The receptor set was obtained from a human donor in good health (CMV status not recorded). Some clones in this sample may be carry-over from other donors' samples.

This chain connects TRBV29-1 to TRBJ2-3; 8 bases are shared with TRBD1. Germline V gene lookup returns CDR1 SQVTM and CDR2 ANQGSEA. Trimming at V came to 4 bases and at J to 3 bases, leaving 3 bases not matched to a gene. The CDR3 sequence is 13 residues long. CDR3 in amino acids: CSVGTGSTDTQYF. The DNA of the CDR3 is TGCAGCGTTGGGACAGGGAGTACAGATACGCAGTATTTT.

This clonotype showed up many times. CDR3 residues: CASSPRNGQAADTQYF. The CDR3 bases are TGTGCCAGCAGCCCACGGAACGGACAGGCGGCAGATACGCAGTATTTT. The gene calls are TRBV7-8 and TRBJ2-3; 7 bases align to TRBD1. Trimming removed 5 bases from V and 4 bases from J; junction bases left unmatched: 12. CDR1 SGHVS and CDR2 FQNEAQ come from the germline V gene. The CDR3 covers 16 residues.

This clonotype was detected many times. The genes are TRBV7-2 and TRBJ1-5, with D possibly TRBD1 on 6 matching bases. Between the trimmed V and J ends, which lost 6 bases and 6 bases, there was a span of 18 bases. CDR3 length equals 15 residues. Germline V CDR1 and CDR2: SGHTA, FQGNSA. The CDR3 nucleotides are TGTGCCAGCAGACCTACAGGGTCTTACGGTCAGCCCCAGCATTTT. It yields the protein CASRPTGSYGQPQHF. Filled out from reference TRBV7-2 and TRBJ1-5, the complete variable domain reads GAGVSQSPSNKVTEKGKDVELRCDPISGHTALYWYRQSLGQGLEFLIYFQGNSAPDKSGLPSDRFSAERTGGSVSTLTIQRTQQEDSAVYLCASRPTGSYGQPQHFGDGTRLSIL.

The rearrangement joins TRBV28 to TRBJ1-5; no reliable D call. The CDR3 loop spans 16 amino acids. Trimming pared 4 bases from V and 1 base from J, leaving 14 bases between. Germline V CDR1 and CDR2: MDHEN, SYDVKM. In DNA form, the CDR3 reads TGTGCCAGCAGTTCGGCACACCTCGGGAGCAATCAGCCCCAGCATTTT. Amino acids: CASSSAHLGSNQPQHF.

Remarks on this clonotype: No conserved phenylalanine or tryptophan ends this CDR3, so it is likely a read error. The chain recombines TRBV7-8 with TRBJ2-7; possibly TRBD2 for D (7 bases). V lost 0 bases and J 4 bases, leaving 13 bases between the germline ends. The CDR3 is 15 residues long. Germline V gene lookup returns CDR1 SGHVS and CDR2 FQNEAQ. CDR3 residues: CASSLAAGAGYEQYL. The CDR3 coding sequence is TGTGCCAGCAGCTTAGCGGCGGGGGCGGGGTACGAGCAGTACTTA.

Concerning this clonotype: Sequence at one end of the junction differs from germline and may be a read error. The genes are TRBV7-8 and TRBJ1-2; tentatively, D is TRBD1 (5 bases). This CDR3 is 16 amino acids long. Per germline, CDR1 SGHVS and CDR2 FQNEAQ. CDR3 bases: TGTTCCAGCAGCTTACTACCGCAGCAGGGAATCGCTGGCTACACCTTC. Translating it yields CSSSLLPQQGIAGYTF.

This chain connects TRBV28 to TRBJ1-6, with D possibly TRBD1 on 6 matching bases. Deletions cut 5 bases from V and 7 bases from J, with 21 bases between. This CDR3 comprises 17 residues. Germline V CDR1 and CDR2: MDHEN, SYDVKM. In DNA, the CDR3 is TGTGCCAGCAGTCAAACCGAGACAGGCCTAAAGAATTCACCCCTCCACTTT. Translating it yields CASSQTETGLKNSPLHF.

This clonotype was seen a handful of times. This rearrangement joins TRBV7-9 to TRBJ2-2; possibly TRBD1 for D (6 bases). The CDR3 totals 15 residues. Germline CDR1 and CDR2: SEHNR and FQNEAQ (reference sequence). Trimming pared 5 bases from V and 1 base from J, leaving 11 bases between. CDR3 residues: CASSQGQGNTGELFF. CDR3 DNA: TGTGCCAGCAGCCAGGGGCAGGGGAACACCGGGGAGCTGTTTTTT.

This clonotype was observed at least ten times. This chain joins TRBV7-8 and TRBJ2-1; TRBD2 aligns across 7 bases. In germline, CDR1 is SGHVS, CDR2 FQNEAQ. The CDR3 runs to 16 residues. The V and J ends lost 4 bases and 1 base, in that order; junction bases with no gene match: 7. The CDR3 nucleotides are TGTGCCAGCAGCTCTTGGGCGGGGGAATCCTACAATGAGCAGTTCTTC. The encoded protein is CASSSWAGESYNEQFF.

This clonotype was seen a few times. The chain links TRBV7-2 to TRBJ1-2, with 7 bases identical to TRBD1. The CDR3 has 13 residues. Germline V lookup: CDR1 SGHTA, CDR2 FQGNSA. The V gene end was trimmed by 1 base and the J gene end by 8 bases; junction bases not matched to a gene: 4. The CDR3 spells CASSLVGGHGYTF. As DNA, the CDR3 is TGTGCCAGCAGCTTAGTAGGGGGCCACGGCTACACCTTC.

This clonotype occurred a few times. The V call is TRBV7-3, the J call TRBJ2-7; TRBD2 might be the D (5 bases). CDR1 is SGHTA and CDR2 is FQGTGA in the germline V gene. The CDR3 spans 13 residues. V was pared by 5 bases and J by 4 bases, with 12 bases between. The CDR3 loop is CASSVLPGYEQYF. CDR3 DNA: TGTGCCAGCAGCGTGCTGCCGGGGTACGAGCAGTACTTC.

A note on this clonotype: A much larger clone differs by one base, so this may be a read error. The chain couples TRBV7-2 to TRBJ2-5, with unresolved D. Germline V gene data show CDR1 as SGHTA and CDR2 as FQGNSA. This CDR3 is built from 11 residues. CDR3 amino acids: CASSSKETHYF. The CDR3 DNA reads TGTGCCAGCAGCTCAAAAGAGACCCATTACTTC.

V gene TRBV4-1 combines with J gene TRBJ2-7, with 7 bases matching TRBD1. J lost 2 bases, V lost 0 bases, and 7 bases had no gene match. The CDR3 totals 16 residues. The V gene's germline CDR1 is MGHRA and CDR2 YSYEKL. CDR3 bases: TGCGCCAGCAGCCAAGAGGGGGACAGAAAAGCCTACGAGCAGTACTTC. Protein sequence: CASSQEGDRKAYEQYF.

This rearrangement joins TRBV25-1 to TRBJ2-5; possible D gene TRBD1, 6 bases. Germline CDR1 reads MGHDK; CDR2 reads SYGVNS. V was pared by 6 bases and J by 7 bases, with 18 bases between. This CDR3 is built from 14 residues. CDR3 sequence (DNA): TGTGCCAGCAGGGAACCAGACAGGCCGTGGACCCAGTACTTC. This translates into CASREPDRPWTQYF. Full variable domain (outside the CDR3, taken from reference TRBV25-1 and TRBJ2-5): EADIYQTPRYLVIGTGKKITLECSQTMGHDKMYWYQQDPGMELHLIHYSYGVNSTEKGDLSSESTVSRIRTEHFPLTLESARPSHTSQYLCASREPDRPWTQYFGPGTRLLVL.

This clonotype was seen at least ten times. The genes are TRBV7-8 and TRBJ2-3, with 7 bases aligning to TRBD2. Germline trimming cut 1 base from V and 4 bases from J; bases unmatched to any gene: 14. This CDR3 is 18 amino acids long. Germline CDR1 SGHVS, CDR2 FQNEAQ. The DNA of the CDR3 is TGTGCCAGCAGCTTAGAAGGACTAGGACGGGAGTCACCAGATACGCAGTATTTT. It specifies CASSLEGLGRESPDTQYF.

This chain joins TRBV12-3 or TRBV12-4 and TRBJ2-3; D is ambiguous. Between the trimmed V and J ends, which lost 3 bases and 2 bases, there was a span of 12 bases. This CDR3 comprises 15 residues. The CDR3 nucleotides are TGTGCCAGCAGTTTTTGGAAGGTTTCCACAGATACGCAGTATTTT. It translates to CASSFWKVSTDTQYF.

This clonotype was observed many times. The CDR3 nucleotides are TGTGCCAGCAGGGAGGGGGCTGGCAATCAGCCCCAGCATTTT. It translates to CASREGAGNQPQHF. V gene TRBV7-2 combines with J gene TRBJ1-5; 7 bases match TRBD1. The CDR3 sequence is 14 residues long. With V trimmed by 6 bases and J by 2 bases, 4 bases remained unmatched. Germline values: CDR1 SGHTA, CDR2 FQGNSA.

The CDR3 DNA sequence: TGTGCCTGCCCCGGACAAACCGGGGAGCTGTTTTTT. This gives the protein CACPGQTGELFF. The rearrangement joins TRBV30 to TRBJ2-2; maybe TRBD1 (5 bases). Germline CDR1 reads GTSNPN; CDR2 reads SVGIG (reference sequence). Deletions cut 6 bases from V and 5 bases from J, with 10 bases between. The CDR3 covers 12 residues.

Here the CDR3 reads CASSSTGTGAPEKLFF. CDR3 nucleotides: TGTGCCAGCAGTTCCACCGGGACAGGGGCGCCTGAAAAACTGTTTTTT. This chain links TRBV12-3 or TRBV12-4 with TRBJ1-4, with 10 bases lining up with TRBD1. The CDR3 spans 16 residues. J was trimmed by 7 bases and V by 4 bases; bases with no gene match: 9.

The sample holds a few counts of this clonotype. The rearrangement links TRBV12-3 or TRBV12-4 to TRBJ1-5, with 7 bases identical to TRBD1. Unmatched junction bases numbered 7, after V lost 2 bases and J lost 6 bases. The CDR3 is made up of 15 amino acids. CDR3: CASSLSGGQSQPQHF. For the CDR3, the DNA is TGTGCCAGCAGTTTATCAGGGGGGCAGAGTCAGCCCCAGCATTTT.

The chain employs TRBV28 and TRBJ1-2; perhaps TRBD1 as D (5 bases). Trimming stripped 9 bases from V and 2 bases from J, with 13 bases between. Per germline, CDR1 MDHEN and CDR2 SYDVKM. CDR3 length: 13 amino acids. CDR3 nucleotides: TGTGCCAGTCTCCGGGACGGAAACTATGGCTACACCTTC. Protein: CASLRDGNYGYTF.

The chain carries TRBV2 and TRBJ1-2, with D hard to call. V gave up 1 base and J gave up 4 bases, with 7 bases separating them. CDR3 length equals 13 residues. CDR1 is SNHLY and CDR2 is FYNNEI in the germline V gene. The DNA of the CDR3 is TGTGCCAGCAGTGAAGGTGCAGCCTATGGCTACACCTTC. This codes for CASSEGAAYGYTF.

The chain uses TRBV10-3 and TRBJ1-2; 8 bases map to TRBD1. In germline, CDR1 is ENHRY, CDR2 SYGVKD. With V trimmed by 0 bases and J by 2 bases, 11 bases remained unmatched. This CDR3 spans 18 amino acids. This CDR3 reads CAISESMAGWDRNYGYTF. DNA of the CDR3: TGTGCCATCAGTGAGTCGATGGCTGGCTGGGACAGGAACTATGGCTACACCTTC.

This clonotype has a handful of counts. J is TRBJ1-2 and V is TRBV6-6; 7 nucleotides match TRBD1. CDR3 size: 13 residues. CDR1 is MNHNY and CDR2 is SVGAGI in the germline V gene (reference sequence). Trimming cost V 4 bases and J 5 bases; bases outside gene matches: 4. This chain's CDR3 is CASSWVQGYGYTF. The CDR3 nucleotides read TGTGCCAGCAGTTGGGTACAGGGGTATGGCTACACCTTC.

The chain employs TRBV7-6 and TRBJ2-3, with D unresolved. This CDR3 has 15 amino acids. The V end lost 5 bases, the J end lost 4 bases, and 16 bases lay between the germline ends. Germline V gives CDR1 SGHVS, CDR2 FNYEAQ. Here the CDR3 reads CASSPEHQFADTQYF. The CDR3 nucleotides read TGTGCCAGCAGCCCTGAACATCAATTTGCAGATACGCAGTATTTT.